The next 4 T cell receptor beta chains were all read from a single sample in a study of blood T cell repertoires in COVID-19. Using immunoSEQ multiplex PCR, the repertoire was profiled, and TCRdb retains in-frame clones only, with some absent. The sample records 250,000 to 300,000 clones, around 81% being singletons. Input material: peripheral blood. These receptors came from a woman aged 60-75 years with active or convalescent COVID-19.

The chain links TRBV27 to TRBJ1-1; no reliable D call. The germline CDR1 and CDR2 sequences are MNHEY and SMNVEV (reference sequence). V lost 4 bases and J lost 5, with 8 bases in between. The CDR3 covers 12 residues. The CDR3 here is CASSSEGTEAFF. CDR3 in DNA: TGTGCCAGCAGTTCAGAGGGAACTGAAGCTTTCTTT.

The J gene is TRBJ2-7, the V gene TRBV18, with D maybe TRBD1 (5 bases). The ends were cut back, 3 bases at V and 6 bases at J, with 12 bases in the middle. The germline CDR1 and CDR2 sequences are KGHSH and LQKENI. This CDR3 contains 13 residues. Here the CDR3 reads CASSPGQGGEQYF. DNA for the CDR3: TGTGCCAGCTCACCTGGGCAGGGCGGCGAGCAGTACTTC.

The V and J genes are TRBV5-4 and TRBJ2-1; TRBD1 matches at 7 bases. Trimming removed 7 bases from V and 4 bases from J; junction bases left unmatched: 14. Germline V gene sequence: CDR1 SGHNT, CDR2 YYREEE (reference sequence). The CDR3 has 16 amino acids. The CDR3 loop reads CASGALPPGQYNEQFF. CDR3 coding DNA: TGTGCCAGCGGCGCTTTACCTCCGGGACAGTACAATGAGCAGTTCTTC.

This clone was counted between two and nine times. The rearrangement links TRBV7-9 to TRBJ2-1, with 10 positions matching TRBD2. The CDR3 extends over 13 amino acids. Germline V gene data show CDR1 as SEHNR and CDR2 as FQNEAQ (reference sequence). V shed 6 bases, J shed 10 bases, and the junction held 6 bases outside the gene matches. This chain's CDR3 is CASSPSGGEEQFF. CDR3 nucleotides: TGTGCCAGCAGTCCCAGCGGGGGGGAAGAGCAGTTCTTC.